These T cell receptor beta chains were read from a single sample in a study of T cell repertoires in cytomegalovirus infection. TCRdb re-called the reads with MiXCR, one entry per CDR3 protein. The sample has about 260,000 distinct CDR3 sequences, roughly 9.1% seen once; the top ten hold less than 15%. Input material: PBMCs. These TCRs come from a human donor in good health (CMV status not recorded). Some clones in this sample may be carry-over from other donors' samples. Each CDR3 is given with its conserved first and last residue. A D gene is named only where the DNA matches it firmly. The size entry is marked missing in some rows and otherwise reads once, few, many or a size class.

clone_size d_call j_call v_call cdr3_nt cdr3_aa
few TRBD1 TRBJ1-1 TRBV28 TGTGCCAGCAGGTCGGACAGGGGGTGGCGTGAAGCTTTCTTT CASRSDRGWREAFF
few TRBD2 TRBJ2-1 TRBV20-1 TGCAGTGCTAGAGCTAGCGGGGGGTTCTCCTACAATGAGCAGTTCTTC CSARASGGFSYNEQFF
many TRBD1 TRBJ1-3 TRBV28 TGTGCCAGCAGTTTGGGACAGGTCGGAAACACCATATATTTT CASSLGQVGNTIYF
many . TRBJ1-1 TRBV7-2 TGTGCCAGCAGCTCACCAGGGGTCTACACTGAAGCTTTCTTT CASSSPGVYTEAFF
. TRBD2 TRBJ2-2 TRBV6-8 TGTGCCAGCAATCCCCTAGCGGGGGCGAACACCGGGGAGCTGTTTTTT CASNPLAGANTGELFF
. TRBD2 TRBJ2-1 TRBV7-2 TGTGCCAGCAGCTTGCGGGAGACCGGGGGGCAGTTCTTC CASSLRETGGQFF
. . TRBJ1-3 TRBV7-2 TGTGCCAGCAGCCCATCCCTCCGGCAGTACGGAAACACCATATATTTT CASSPSLRQYGNTIYF
many . TRBJ1-2 TRBV7-2 TGTGCCAGCAGCTTATTTTTGGATAAGACCTATGGCTACACCTTC CASSLFLDKTYGYTF
many TRBD2 TRBJ2-1 TRBV7-2 TGTGCCAGCAGTATTCGGGGGAGGGTCAATGAGCAGTTCTTC CASSIRGRVNEQFF
many . TRBJ1-2 TRBV28 TGTGCCAGCAGCCCCGGATCGAGCAGGGACTATGGCTACACCTTC CASSPGSSRDYGYTF
. . TRBJ2-7 TRBV5-1 TGCGCCAGCAGCTTGGTATCGGCAGGTAGCGAGCAGTACTTC CASSLVSAGSEQYF
many . TRBJ2-1 TRBV7-2 TGTGCCAGCAGCTTACCCGGGGGCCACCAGCAGTTCTTC CASSLPGGHQQFF
many TRBD1 TRBJ2-2 TRBV7-2 TGTGCCAGCAGCCCGGACAGGGACCGCACCGGGGAGCTGTTTTTT CASSPDRDRTGELFF
many . TRBJ1-5 TRBV7-2 TGTGCCAGCAGCTTAAGGGCAGGGGACAATCAGCCCCAGCATTTT CASSLRAGDNQPQHF
many . TRBJ1-4 TRBV28 TGTGCCAGCAGTTCCCTCAAAGCAACTAATGAAAAACTGTTTTTT CASSSLKATNEKLFF
many . TRBJ1-1 TRBV7-2 TGTGCCAGCAGCTCCGGACAGAGAGGGAGTACTGAAGCTTTCTTT CASSSGQRGSTEAFF
many TRBD1 TRBJ1-1 TRBV28 TGTGCCAGCAGTGCACCGGGACAGGGATATACTGAAGCTTTCTTT CASSAPGQGYTEAFF
few TRBD1 TRBJ1-4 TRBV27 TGTGCCAGCAGTTTGTCAGGGACAGGGTTGGAAAAACTGTTTTTT CASSLSGTGLEKLFF
. . TRBJ2-5 TRBV5-1 TGCGCCAGCAGCCCGGCGGAGCCGACCTGGGAGACCCAGTACTTC CASSPAEPTWETQYF
many . TRBJ2-3 TRBV7-2 TGTGCCAGCAGCCTAGGGGTAGATACGCAGTATTTT CASSLGVDTQYF
many TRBD1 TRBJ1-2 TRBV7-2 TGTGCCAGCAGCTCGACAGGGGGCGCAGGGGGCTACACCTTC CASSSTGGAGGYTF
many . TRBJ1-6 TRBV12-3/TRBV12-4 TGTGCCAGCAGACCTTCCCTCGGGACGGCGAGCTCCTATAATTCACCCCTCCACTTT CASRPSLGTASSYNSPLHF
many . TRBJ2-3 TRBV28 TGTGCCAGCAGTCGGCAGGGGTCCACAGATACGCAGTATTTT CASSRQGSTDTQYF
. TRBD1 TRBJ1-6 TRBV2 TGTGCCAGCAGTCGTGGACAGGGCACTCCACCCCTCCACTTT CASSRGQGTPPLHF
. . TRBJ2-1 TRBV6-2/TRBV6-3 TGTGCCAGCAGTTACCAACAGGGACCGCCTGACAATGAGCAGTTCTTC CASSYQQGPPDNEQFF
. TRBD2 TRBJ2-3 TRBV25-1 TGTGCCAGCAGTGCCCAGGGGGGTTCAACTAGCGGGGGGCCAGATACGCAGTATTTT CASSAQGGSTSGGPDTQYF
many TRBD2 TRBJ2-1 TRBV7-6 TGTGCCAGCAGCTCTATGGGACTAGCGGGGTTTGTCGGTGAGCAGTTCTTC CASSSMGLAGFVGEQFF